These 24 T cell receptor beta chains share one sample of origin, sequenced in a study of T cell changes during pregnancy in multiple sclerosis. TCRdb's copy holds only in-frame clones and misses some; the assay was immunoSEQ multiplex PCR. The sample holds about 54,000 clones, around 92% seen once. The sequenced sample was peripheral blood, obtained after pregnancy. These receptor sequences come from a female donor in good health, enrolled as a control in a pregnancy study.

This chain joins TRBV10-3 and TRBJ1-1; D possibly corresponds to TRBD1 (5 bases). The CDR3 consists of 15 residues. V shed 6 bases and J shed 5 bases, with 19 bases lying between them. Germline values: CDR1 ENHRY, CDR2 SYGVKD. The CDR3 spells CAISGGVRAETEAFF. In DNA, the CDR3 is TGTGCCATCAGCGGGGGGGTAAGGGCGGAGACTGAAGCTTTCTTT.

This chain connects TRBV7-9 to TRBJ1-2; D is ambiguous. CDR1 and CDR2 (germline): SEHNR, FQNEAQ (reference sequence). Trimming stripped 2 bases from V and 3 bases from J, with 16 bases between. The CDR3 is 16 residues long. The CDR3 nucleotides are TGTGCCAGCAGCTTACTCCAGGTCCCGAATTACTATGGCTACACCTTC. It is translated as CASSLLQVPNYYGYTF.

This rearrangement joins TRBV19 to TRBJ2-7; a possible D gene is TRBD2 (7 bases). This CDR3 contains 18 residues. Looked up from germline, CDR1 is LNHDA and CDR2 is SQIVND (reference sequence). V shed 2 bases and J shed 0 bases, with 20 bases lying between them. CDR3 sequence reads: CASSIRGETGEFSYEQYF. The CDR3 region has the DNA TGTGCCAGTAGTATACGGGGGGAGACAGGCGAATTCTCCTACGAGCAGTACTTC.

The V gene is TRBV11-3, the J gene TRBJ2-5, with 10 bases matching TRBD1. The CDR3 is 15 residues long. Germline V gene lookup returns CDR1 SGHNT and CDR2 YENEEA. The V gene end was trimmed by 1 base and the J gene end by 5 bases; junction bases not matched to a gene: 4. DNA of the CDR3: TGTGCCAGCAGCTTAGGGGGGACAGGGGCGGAGACCCAGTACTTC. Translated, it gives CASSLGGTGAETQYF.

V and J are TRBV6-1 and TRBJ1-1; D is unclear. The V and J ends lost 10 bases and 2 bases respectively, with 11 bases between them. CDR1 is MNHNS and CDR2 is SASEGT in the germline V gene. The length of the CDR3 is 12 residues. The CDR3 nucleotides read TGTGCCACGGGATCTGGTAACACTGAAGCTTTCTTT. Translation gives CATGSGNTEAFF.

This sequence joins TRBV5-4 and TRBJ1-2; D call uncertain. Trimming pared 0 bases from V and 8 bases from J, leaving 11 bases between. This CDR3 comprises 13 residues. Germline CDR1 reads SGHNT; CDR2 reads YYREEE (reference sequence). The CDR3 nucleotides read TGTGCCAGCAGCTTGGAATCCTACCAAGGCTACACCTTC. Protein sequence: CASSLESYQGYTF.

The chain carries TRBV28 and TRBJ1-4; no definite D call. The CDR3 covers 14 residues. CDR1 and CDR2 (germline): MDHEN, SYDVKM. The V end was cut by 2 bases, the J end by 6 bases, with 10 bases between. The CDR3 DNA reads TGTGCCAGCAGTTTAGGAGGTTTGGATGAAAAACTGTTTTTT. Protein sequence: CASSLGGLDEKLFF.

This clone was counted between two and nine times. The chain joins TRBV6-1 to TRBJ1-6, with TRBD1 matching over 9 bases. The CDR3 runs to 14 residues. The junction had 1 base not matched to a gene; V was cut back by 3 bases and J by 7 bases. Per the germline V gene, CDR1 is MNHNS and CDR2 is SASEGT. The CDR3 loop is CASSDGTGNSPLHF. CDR3 bases: TGTGCCAGCAGTGACGGGACAGGGAATTCACCCCTCCACTTT.

The chain recombines TRBV18 with TRBJ2-2, with 7 bases matching TRBD2. This CDR3 is 14 amino acids long. Per germline, CDR1 KGHSH and CDR2 LQKENI. J gave up 6 bases and V 2 bases, and 3 bases lay outside the gene matches. The CDR3 nucleotides read TGTGCCAGCTCACCAAGGCGGGAGTCCGGGGAGCTGTTTTTT. Translating it yields CASSPRRESGELFF.

This clone was recorded a few times. The V gene is TRBV18, the J gene TRBJ1-1; D remains unclear. Germline V CDR1 and CDR2: KGHSH, LQKENI. Trimming pared 3 bases from V and 3 bases from J, leaving 11 bases between. The CDR3 is 14 residues long. The CDR3 bases are TGTGCCAGCTCACCGGGAGGAGGCCACACTGAAGCTTTCTTT. Amino acids: CASSPGGGHTEAFF.

The chain links TRBV5-1 to TRBJ2-7; 8 nucleotides match TRBD1. The germline V gene has CDR1 SGHRS and CDR2 YFSETQ. With 1 base clipped from V and 3 bases from J, the junction kept 9 bases outside the gene matches. The CDR3 contains 16 residues. DNA for the CDR3: TGCGCCAGCAGCTTGTATTCCGGGACAGGCCTCTACGAGCAGTACTTC. This gives the protein CASSLYSGTGLYEQYF.

The CDR3 bases are TGTGCCAGCAGCGTGGGAGGGCAGGAGCTTTCCAAAAACATTCAGTACTTC. Its translation is CASSVGGQELSKNIQYF. V gene TRBV5-5 combines with J gene TRBJ2-4; TRBD2 aligns across 7 bases. Germline lookup yields CDR1 SGHKS and CDR2 YYEKEE (reference sequence). V lost 4 bases to trimming and J lost 2 bases; unmatched junction nucleotides: 12. The CDR3 runs 17 residues.

V gene TRBV7-9 combines with J gene TRBJ1-1; perhaps TRBD1 as D (5 bases). The length of the CDR3 is 13 residues. Per germline, CDR1 SEHNR and CDR2 FQNEAQ (reference sequence). Trimming removed 7 bases from V and 3 bases from J, with 12 bases in between. The CDR3 loop is CASNLVRDTEAFF. The CDR3, as DNA: TGTGCCAGCAACTTGGTCAGGGACACTGAAGCTTTCTTT.

The rearrangement links TRBV2 to TRBJ2-7, with TRBD1 as a possible D gene (5 bases). The CDR3 has 17 amino acids. V dropped 7 bases and J dropped 0 bases, with 22 bases sitting between them. Germline CDR1 and CDR2: SNHLY and FYNNEI. The DNA of the CDR3 is TGTGCCAGCAAACGTTTAGACAGCAGCTCAGACTCCTACGAGCAGTACTTC. It specifies CASKRLDSSSDSYEQYF.

The chain employs TRBV6-1 and TRBJ1-2, with TRBD1 as a possible D gene (6 bases). CDR1 and CDR2 (germline): MNHNS, SASEGT. Between the trimmed V and J ends, which lost 2 bases and 7 bases, there was a span of 11 bases. There are 13 residues in the CDR3. The CDR3 DNA reads as TGTGCCAGCAGTGAATTGGGGGCGACTGGCTACACCTTC. This translates into CASSELGATGYTF.

The chain combines TRBV11-2 with TRBJ1-1; 7 bases are shared with TRBD1. The CDR3 spans 13 residues. Germline loops: CDR1 SGHAT, CDR2 FQNNGV. V lost 1 base, J lost 6 bases, and 2 bases stayed unmatched. In nucleotides, the CDR3 is TGTGCCAGCAGCTTAGGCCAGGGGGCTGAAGCTTTCTTT. It codes for CASSLGQGAEAFF.

The chain is built from TRBV5-6 and TRBJ2-5; perhaps TRBD1 as D (6 bases). There are 14 residues in the CDR3. Germline V gene data show CDR1 as SGHDT and CDR2 as YYEEEE. V was trimmed by 0 bases and J by 1 base, leaving 7 bases between them. The CDR3 region is CASSLEGGQETQYF. The CDR3 DNA is TGTGCCAGCAGCTTGGAAGGGGGCCAAGAGACCCAGTACTTC.

The chain has TRBV30 and TRBJ1-5; D might be TRBD1 (5 bases). Looked up from germline, CDR1 is GTSNPN and CDR2 is SVGIG (reference sequence). V gave up 3 bases and J gave up 5 bases, with 11 bases separating them. The CDR3 loop spans 13 amino acids. CDR3 protein: CAWSAGVDQPQHF. As DNA, the CDR3 is TGTGCCTGGAGCGCGGGGGTGGATCAGCCCCAGCATTTT.

The V and J genes are TRBV27 and TRBJ1-2; D not certain. CDR1 is MNHEY, CDR2 SMNVEV, per germline (reference sequence). V was clipped by 2 bases and J by 2 bases, with 6 bases between them. This CDR3 is built from 13 residues. The CDR3 spells CASSLAGNYGYTF. The CDR3 DNA follows: TGTGCCAGCAGTTTAGCGGGGAACTATGGCTACACCTTC.

This rearrangement joins TRBV7-9 to TRBJ1-4, with a weak D call TRBD1 (5 bases). V lost 6 bases, J lost 10 bases, and 12 bases lay in between. CDR1 and CDR2 (germline): SEHNR, FQNEAQ (reference sequence). CDR3 length: 12 amino acids. This CDR3 reads CASSELGAKLFF. The DNA for the CDR3 is TGTGCCAGCAGTGAGCTTGGGGCAAAACTGTTTTTT.

The gene calls are TRBV9 and TRBJ2-1, with 11 bases aligning to TRBD2. V lost 4 bases to trimming and J lost 2 bases; unmatched junction nucleotides: 17. Germline lookup yields CDR1 SGDLS and CDR2 YYNGEE. CDR3 length: 20 amino acids. CDR3 DNA sequence: TGTGCCAGCAGCCCCGGGATGGGACTAGCGGAATTTGCCACCTACAATGAGCAGTTCTTC. Protein product: CASSPGMGLAEFATYNEQFF.

V usage is TRBV5-4 and J usage is TRBJ1-4, with D unclear. Germline CDR1 reads SGHNT; CDR2 reads YYREEE (reference sequence). V lost 1 base, J lost 0 bases, and 7 bases lay in between. This CDR3 region has 15 residues. The CDR3 DNA reads TGTGCCAGCAGCTTGTATAGTGCAACTAATGAAAAACTGTTTTTT. Amino acid sequence: CASSLYSATNEKLFF.

The chain recombines TRBV19 with TRBJ2-1; D is undetermined. Per the germline V gene, CDR1 is LNHDA and CDR2 is SQIVND (reference sequence). V lost 4 bases and J lost 7, with 11 bases in between. This CDR3 spans 13 amino acids. The CDR3, as DNA: TGTGCCAGTAGTACGACTTCCCCTAATGAGCAGTTCTTC. It translates to CASSTTSPNEQFF.

This chain joins TRBV5-1 and TRBJ1-1; 7 bases are a match to TRBD1. Trimming took 4 bases from V and 2 from J; bases not matched to a gene: 8. The CDR3 is 15 residues long. Germline V gives CDR1 SGHRS, CDR2 YFSETQ. CDR3 sequence (DNA): TGCGCCAGCAGCATCACAGGGGAAACTAACACTGAAGCTTTCTTT. Translated, it gives CASSITGETNTEAFF.